The 5 T cell receptor beta chains listed next were all sequenced from one sample in a study of T-cell reconstitution after alpha-beta-depleted transplantation in children. Researchers prepared the TCRbeta library using unique molecular identifiers, the study reports. TCRdb reanalysed the PCR reads using MiXCR and keeps one entry per CDR3 protein. The sample yields approximately 400,000 distinct CDR3 sequences, around 16% seen once. Material: PBMCs, mostly from graft donor cells, obtained 360 days after TCRalphabeta/CD19-depleted stem cell transplant. These receptors were obtained from a boy under two years old who had a stem cell transplant for Wiskott-Aldrich syndrome, so the T cells may come from the graft donor.

Only a few counts were recorded for this clonotype. The V gene is TRBV5-1, the J gene TRBJ2-3; 9 bases line up with TRBD2. CDR3 length equals 16 residues. CDR1 SGHRS and CDR2 YFSETQ come from the germline V gene. V was clipped by 0 bases and J by 5 bases; unmatched bases: 7. The CDR3 nucleotides read TGCGCCAGCAGCTTGGCCCGCGGGGGGGCGAGAGATACGCAGTATTTT. As protein: CASSLARGGARDTQYF. Combining the CDR3 with reference TRBV5-1 and TRBJ2-3 gives the whole variable domain KAGVTQTPRYLIKTRGQQVTLSCSPISGHRSVSWYQQTPGQGLQFLFEYFSETQRNKGNFPGRFSGRQFSNSRSEMNVSTLELGDSALYLCASSLARGGARDTQYFGPGTRLTVL.

The rearrangement joins TRBV2 to TRBJ1-5; 7 bases match TRBD1. With 6 bases clipped from V and 1 base from J, the junction kept 6 bases outside the gene matches. This CDR3 spans 15 amino acids. The germline CDR1 and CDR2 sequences are SNHLY and FYNNEI. Here the CDR3 DNA reads TGTGCCAGCAGGGGGAAGGGGGCAAGCAATCAGCCCCAGCATTTT. Residues: CASRGKGASNQPQHF. Full variable domain (rest looked up from reference TRBV2 and TRBJ1-5): EPEVTQTPSHQVTQMGQEVILRCVPISNHLYFYWYRQILGQKVEFLVSFYNNEISEKSEIFDDQFSVERPDGSNFTLKIRSTKLEDSAMYFCASRGKGASNQPQHFGDGTRLSIL.

The rearrangement uses TRBV5-1 and TRBJ2-3; no reliable D call. V lost 0 bases, J lost 2 bases, and 7 bases lay in between. Germline CDR1 SGHRS, CDR2 YFSETQ. CDR3 size: 14 residues. CDR3 DNA: TGCGCCAGCAGCTTGGCCCGGAACACAGATACGCAGTATTTT. Translated, it gives CASSLARNTDTQYF.

This clonotype was counted only a few times. The rearrangement uses TRBV4-3 and TRBJ2-5; 11 bases agree with TRBD2. The germline V gene encodes CDR1 LGHNA and CDR2 YSLEER. V was clipped by 0 bases and J by 2 bases; unmatched bases: 8. This CDR3 has 18 amino acids. The DNA for the CDR3 is TGCGCCAGCAGCCAAGATTTTTCTAGCGGGAGGTGGCAAGAGACCCAGTACTTC. This sequence encodes CASSQDFSSGRWQETQYF.

This clonotype came up a few times. The chain couples TRBV6-5 to TRBJ2-1; D not resolved. CDR1 is MNHEY, CDR2 SVGAGI, per germline. The length of the CDR3 is 14 residues. Trimming left V 0 bases short and J 3 bases short, with 6 bases between. For the CDR3, the DNA is TGTGCCAGCAGTTACTCGAGAGTCTACAATGAGCAGTTCTTC. Residues: CASSYSRVYNEQFF.